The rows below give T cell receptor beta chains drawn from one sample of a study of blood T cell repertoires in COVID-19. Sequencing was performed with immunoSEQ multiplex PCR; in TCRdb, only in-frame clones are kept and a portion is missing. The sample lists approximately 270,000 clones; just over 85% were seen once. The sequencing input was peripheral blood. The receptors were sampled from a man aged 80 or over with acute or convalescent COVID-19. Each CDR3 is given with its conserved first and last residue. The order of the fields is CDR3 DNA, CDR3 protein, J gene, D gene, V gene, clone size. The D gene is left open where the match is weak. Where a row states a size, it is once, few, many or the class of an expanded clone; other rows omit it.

CDR3 DNA: TGTGCCAGCAGCCTAGCGGGAGACTACAATGAGCAGTTCTTC
CDR3 protein: CASSLAGDYNEQFF
J gene: TRBJ2-1
D gene: TRBD2
V gene: TRBV4-2
clone size: NA

CDR3 DNA: TGCGCCAGCAGCTTGGTAGCAGGGTTGTACAATGAGCAGTTCTTC
CDR3 protein: CASSLVAGLYNEQFF
J gene: TRBJ2-1
D gene: NA
V gene: TRBV5-1
clone size: NA

CDR3 DNA: TGTGCCAGCAGCCGCACGGAGTTGACAGGGCCCTATGGCTACACCTTC
CDR3 protein: CASSRTELTGPYGYTF
J gene: TRBJ1-2
D gene: TRBD1
V gene: TRBV7-8
clone size: NA

CDR3 DNA: TGTGCCAGCAGTAAAGGCGGTAGCTCCTACGAGCAGTACTTC
CDR3 protein: CASSKGGSSYEQYF
J gene: TRBJ2-7
D gene: NA
V gene: TRBV28
clone size: NA

CDR3 DNA: TGTGCCAGCAGTGACACTGAGTACTCTGGAAACACCATATATTTT
CDR3 protein: CASSDTEYSGNTIYF
J gene: TRBJ1-3
D gene: NA
V gene: TRBV2
clone size: NA

CDR3 DNA: TGTGCCAGCGGGGGCTTAGGACAGGGGGCAACTGAAGCTTTCTTT
CDR3 protein: CASGGLGQGATEAFF
J gene: TRBJ1-1
D gene: TRBD1
V gene: TRBV11-2
clone size: NA

CDR3 DNA: TGCAGCCTACAGGGGGGAAGGGGAGAGACCCAGTACTTC
CDR3 protein: CSLQGGRGETQYF
J gene: TRBJ2-5
D gene: TRBD1
V gene: TRBV29-1
clone size: NA

CDR3 DNA: TGTGCCAGCAGTGAAGCGACACCCTACAATGAGCAGTTCTTC
CDR3 protein: CASSEATPYNEQFF
J gene: TRBJ2-1
D gene: NA
V gene: TRBV6-1
clone size: many

CDR3 DNA: TGTGCCAGCAGTTTCTCCCGGTGGAGGGAAAAAGATACGCAGTATTTT
CDR3 protein: CASSFSRWREKDTQYF
J gene: TRBJ2-3
D gene: NA
V gene: TRBV28
clone size: NA

CDR3 DNA: TGTGCCAGCAGCTGGGGAAGGGGTAGCAATGAGCAGTTCTTC
CDR3 protein: CASSWGRGSNEQFF
J gene: TRBJ2-1
D gene: NA
V gene: TRBV5-8
clone size: NA

CDR3 DNA: TGCGCCAGCAGCCGGGACACTGGGGCCAACGTCCTGACTTTC
CDR3 protein: CASSRDTGANVLTF
J gene: TRBJ2-6
D gene: NA
V gene: TRBV5-1
clone size: NA